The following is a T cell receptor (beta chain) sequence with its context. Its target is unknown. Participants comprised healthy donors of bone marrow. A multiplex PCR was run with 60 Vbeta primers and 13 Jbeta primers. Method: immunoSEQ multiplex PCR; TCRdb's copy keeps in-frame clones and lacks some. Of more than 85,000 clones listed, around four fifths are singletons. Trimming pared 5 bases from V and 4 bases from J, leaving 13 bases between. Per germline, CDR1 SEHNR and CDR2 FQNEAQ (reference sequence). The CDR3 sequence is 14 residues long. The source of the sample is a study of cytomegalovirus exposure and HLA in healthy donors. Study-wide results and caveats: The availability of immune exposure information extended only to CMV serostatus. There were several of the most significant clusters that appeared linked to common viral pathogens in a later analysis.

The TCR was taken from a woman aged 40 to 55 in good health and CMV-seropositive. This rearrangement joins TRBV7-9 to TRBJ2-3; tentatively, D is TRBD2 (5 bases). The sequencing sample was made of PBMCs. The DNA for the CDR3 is TGTGCCAGCAGCCTAGTTCAGCGGCCAGATACGCAGTATTTT. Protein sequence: CASSLVQRPDTQYF. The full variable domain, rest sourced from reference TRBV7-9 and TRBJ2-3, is DTGVSQNPRHKITKRGQNVTFRCDPISEHNRLYWYRQTLGQGPEFLTYFQNEAQLEKSRLLSDRFSAERPKGSFSTLEIQRTEQGDSAMYLCASSLVQRPDTQYFGPGTRLTVL.